This T cell receptor (beta chain) derives from a study of shared clonotypes between healthy human individuals. Study overall: CD4 naive cells filled three plates per donor, CD4 memory three, CD8 naive two and CD8 memory one. Study-level results: In general, naive subsets displayed greater estimated richness than memory subsets did.

Note on this clone: Its antigen is still unknown.

Cells designated naive CD8 were CD45RO-negative and were positively selected for CCR7, with terminally differentiated effector memory CD45RA+ cells excluded. From germline, CDR1 is LGHNA and CDR2 YSLEER. CDR3 size: 15 residues. Trimming left V 0 bases short and J 7 bases short, with 15 bases between. Sequencing was performed with immunoSEQ multiplex PCR; in TCRdb, only in-frame clones are kept and a portion is missing. The table shows about 2 million clones, with approximately 95% occurring only once. This chain links TRBV4-3 with TRBJ1-2; tentative D call: TRBD1 (6 bases). This clonotype was sampled from a man younger than 35 in good health. Sample: naive CD8+ T cells sorted from blood. CDR3 bases: TGCGCCAGCAGCCAAGATTGGGCGGGGGGCGGTGGCTACACCTTC. Translating gives CASSQDWAGGGGYTF.